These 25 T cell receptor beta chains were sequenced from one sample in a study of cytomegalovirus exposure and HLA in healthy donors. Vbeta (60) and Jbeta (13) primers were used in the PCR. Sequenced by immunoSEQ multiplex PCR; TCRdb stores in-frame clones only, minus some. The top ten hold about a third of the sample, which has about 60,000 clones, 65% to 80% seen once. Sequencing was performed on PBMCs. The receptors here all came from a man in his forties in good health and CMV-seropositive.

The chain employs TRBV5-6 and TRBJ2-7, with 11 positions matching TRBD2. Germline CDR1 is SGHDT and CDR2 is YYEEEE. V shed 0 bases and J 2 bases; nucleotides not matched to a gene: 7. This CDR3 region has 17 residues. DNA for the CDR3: TGTGCCAGCAGCTTGGGGACTAGCGGGCGGGCCACCTACGAGCAGTACTTC. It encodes CASSLGTSGRATYEQYF.

This CDR3 reads CASSPPSKRGYNEQFF. The CDR3 nucleotides read TGTGCCAGCTCACCCCCGAGCAAGCGGGGTTACAATGAGCAGTTCTTC. The genes are TRBV18 and TRBJ2-1; TRBD2 agrees at 7 bases. The CDR3 has 16 residues. Germline V gene data show CDR1 as KGHSH and CDR2 as LQKENI. The V segment lost 3 bases and the J segment 4 bases; nucleotides outside the gene matches: 9. Together with reference TRBV18 and TRBJ2-1, the CDR3 gives the full variable domain: NAGVMQNPRHLVRRRGQEARLRCSPMKGHSHVYWYRQLPEEGLKFMVYLQKENIIDESGMPKERFSAEFPKEGPSILRIQQVVRGDSAAYFCASSPPSKRGYNEQFFGPGTRLTVL.

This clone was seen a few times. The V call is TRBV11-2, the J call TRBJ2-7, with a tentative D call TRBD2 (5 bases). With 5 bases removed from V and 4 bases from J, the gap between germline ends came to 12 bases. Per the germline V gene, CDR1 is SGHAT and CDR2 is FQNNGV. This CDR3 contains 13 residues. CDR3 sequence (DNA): TGTGCCAGCAGCCCTTCACTAGGTTACGAGCAGTACTTC. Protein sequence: CASSPSLGYEQYF.

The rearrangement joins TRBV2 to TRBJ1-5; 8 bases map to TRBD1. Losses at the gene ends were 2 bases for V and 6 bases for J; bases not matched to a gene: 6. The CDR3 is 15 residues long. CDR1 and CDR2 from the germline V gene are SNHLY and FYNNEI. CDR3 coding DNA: TGTGCCAGCAGTGAACCGGACAGGGATAGTCAGCCCCAGCATTTT. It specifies CASSEPDRDSQPQHF. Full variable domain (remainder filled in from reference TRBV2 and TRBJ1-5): EPEVTQTPSHQVTQMGQEVILRCVPISNHLYFYWYRQILGQKVEFLVSFYNNEISEKSEIFDDQFSVERPDGSNFTLKIRSTKLEDSAMYFCASSEPDRDSQPQHFGDGTRLSIL.

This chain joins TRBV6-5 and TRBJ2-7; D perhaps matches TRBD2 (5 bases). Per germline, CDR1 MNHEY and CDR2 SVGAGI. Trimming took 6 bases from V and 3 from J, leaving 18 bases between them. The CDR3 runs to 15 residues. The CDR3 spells CASSPGADFYYEQYF. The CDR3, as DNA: TGTGCCAGCAGCCCAGGCGCGGACTTTTACTACGAGCAGTACTTC.

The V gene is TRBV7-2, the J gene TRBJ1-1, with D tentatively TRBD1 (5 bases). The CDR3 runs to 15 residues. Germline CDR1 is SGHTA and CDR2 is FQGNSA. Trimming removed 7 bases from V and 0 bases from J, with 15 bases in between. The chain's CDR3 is CASTAPGSMNTEAFF. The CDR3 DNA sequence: TGTGCCAGCACGGCGCCAGGGTCCATGAACACTGAAGCTTTCTTT.

This CDR3 reads CASSLEREQNEKLFF. The CDR3, as DNA: TGCGCCAGCAGCTTGGAGCGGGAACAGAATGAAAAACTGTTTTTT. The gene calls are TRBV5-1 and TRBJ1-4; D ambiguous. CDR1 and CDR2 (germline): SGHRS, YFSETQ. Trimming shortened V by 0 bases and J by 5 bases, and 11 bases separated the two germline ends. This CDR3 spans 15 amino acids.

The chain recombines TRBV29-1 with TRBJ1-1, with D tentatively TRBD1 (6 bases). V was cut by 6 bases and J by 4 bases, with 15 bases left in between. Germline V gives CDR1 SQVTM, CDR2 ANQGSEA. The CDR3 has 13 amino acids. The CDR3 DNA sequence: TGCAGCGTAGGGGGTTTTGAAAGCACTGAAGCTTTCTTT. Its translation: CSVGGFESTEAFF.

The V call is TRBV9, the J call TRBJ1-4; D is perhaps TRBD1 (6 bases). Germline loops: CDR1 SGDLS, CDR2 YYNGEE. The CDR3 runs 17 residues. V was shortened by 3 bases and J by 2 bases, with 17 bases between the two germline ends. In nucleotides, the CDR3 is TGTGCCAGCAGCGCCTTTACAGGGCAGTTGACTAATGAAAAACTGTTTTTT. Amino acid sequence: CASSAFTGQLTNEKLFF.

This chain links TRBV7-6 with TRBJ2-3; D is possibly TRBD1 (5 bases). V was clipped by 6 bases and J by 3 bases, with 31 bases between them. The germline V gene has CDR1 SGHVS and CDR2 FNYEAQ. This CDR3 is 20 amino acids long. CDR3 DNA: TGTGCCAGCAGTCCTGGTTGGCAGGGCGGACCCGGATTAGGGACAGATACGCAGTATTTT. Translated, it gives CASSPGWQGGPGLGTDTQYF. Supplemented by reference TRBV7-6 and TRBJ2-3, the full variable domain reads GAGVSQSPRYKVTKRGQDVALRCDPISGHVSLYWYRQALGQGPEFLTYFNYEAQQDKSGLPNDRFSAERPEGSISTLTIQRTEQRDSAMYRCASSPGWQGGPGLGTDTQYFGPGTRLTVL.

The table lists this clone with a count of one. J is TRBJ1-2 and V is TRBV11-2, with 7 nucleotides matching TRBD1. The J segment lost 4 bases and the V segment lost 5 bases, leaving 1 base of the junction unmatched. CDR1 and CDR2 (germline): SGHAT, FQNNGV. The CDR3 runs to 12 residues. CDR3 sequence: CASSRTGYGYTF. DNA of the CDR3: TGTGCCAGCAGCCGGACAGGCTATGGCTACACCTTC.

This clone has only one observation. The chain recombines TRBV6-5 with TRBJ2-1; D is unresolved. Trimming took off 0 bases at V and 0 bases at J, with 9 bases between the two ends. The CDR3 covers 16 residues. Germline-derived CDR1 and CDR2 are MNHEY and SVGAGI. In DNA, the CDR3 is TGTGCCAGCAGTTACTCGGTGCGGAGCTCCTACAATGAGCAGTTCTTC. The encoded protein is CASSYSVRSSYNEQFF.

The CDR3 reads CASTLTGGFNYGYTF. CDR3 bases: TGCGCCAGCACCCTAACGGGGGGCTTTAACTATGGCTACACCTTC. The chain has TRBV5-1 and TRBJ1-2; weak D call: TRBD1 (6 bases). Germline V gene lookup returns CDR1 SGHRS and CDR2 YFSETQ. V was pared by 6 bases and J by 1 base, with 16 bases between. The CDR3 has 15 amino acids.

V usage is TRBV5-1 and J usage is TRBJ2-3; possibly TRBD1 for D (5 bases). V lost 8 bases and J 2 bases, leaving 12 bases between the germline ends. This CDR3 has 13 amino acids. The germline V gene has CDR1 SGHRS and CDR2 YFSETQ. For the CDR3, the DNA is TGCGCCAGTGTCCGACAGCCCACAGATACGCAGTATTTT. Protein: CASVRQPTDTQYF.

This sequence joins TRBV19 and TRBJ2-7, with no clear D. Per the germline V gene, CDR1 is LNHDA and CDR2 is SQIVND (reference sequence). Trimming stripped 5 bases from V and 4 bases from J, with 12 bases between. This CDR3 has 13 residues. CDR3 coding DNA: TGTGCCAGTAGTGACTCTAGTTATTACGAGCAGTACTTC. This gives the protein CASSDSSYYEQYF.

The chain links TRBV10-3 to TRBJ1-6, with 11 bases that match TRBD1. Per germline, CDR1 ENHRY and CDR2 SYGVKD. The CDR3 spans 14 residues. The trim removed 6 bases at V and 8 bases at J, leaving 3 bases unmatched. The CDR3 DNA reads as TGTGCCATCAGGGGACAGGGGGTAGATTCACCCCTCCACTTT. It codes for CAIRGQGVDSPLHF.

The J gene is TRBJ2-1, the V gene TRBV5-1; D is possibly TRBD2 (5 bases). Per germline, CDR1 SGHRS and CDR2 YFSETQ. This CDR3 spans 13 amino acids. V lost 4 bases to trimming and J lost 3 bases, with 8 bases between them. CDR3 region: CASSPGNYNEQFF. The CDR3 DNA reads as TGCGCCAGCAGCCCCGGGAACTACAATGAGCAGTTCTTC.

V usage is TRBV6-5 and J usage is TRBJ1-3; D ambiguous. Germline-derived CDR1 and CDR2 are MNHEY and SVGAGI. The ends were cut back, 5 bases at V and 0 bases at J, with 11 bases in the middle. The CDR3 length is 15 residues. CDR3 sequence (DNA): TGTGCCAGCAGTCGTTGGTCTAGCTCTGGAAACACCATATATTTT. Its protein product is CASSRWSSSGNTIYF.

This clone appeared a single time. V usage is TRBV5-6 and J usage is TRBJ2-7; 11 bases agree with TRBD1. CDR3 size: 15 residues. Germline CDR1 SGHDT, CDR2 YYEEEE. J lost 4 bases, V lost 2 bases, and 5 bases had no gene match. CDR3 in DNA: TGTGCCAGCAGCTTTGGAGGGACAGGGGGGTACGAGCAGTACTTC. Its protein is CASSFGGTGGYEQYF.

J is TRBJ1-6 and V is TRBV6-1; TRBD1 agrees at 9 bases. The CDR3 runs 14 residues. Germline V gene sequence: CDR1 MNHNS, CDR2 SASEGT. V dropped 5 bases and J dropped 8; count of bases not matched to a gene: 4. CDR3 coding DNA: TGTGCCAGCAGTCACAGGGGGCGAGATTCACCCCTCCACTTT. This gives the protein CASSHRGRDSPLHF.

DNA of the CDR3: TGTGCCTGGAGTCAAGGGGGCGGAGCAGATACGCAGTATTTT. Protein: CAWSQGGGADTQYF. The rearrangement joins TRBV30 to TRBJ2-3; 7 positions match TRBD1. Per germline, CDR1 GTSNPN and CDR2 SVGIG (reference sequence). Trimming at V came to 2 bases and at J to 4 bases, leaving 6 bases not matched to a gene. CDR3 length equals 14 residues.

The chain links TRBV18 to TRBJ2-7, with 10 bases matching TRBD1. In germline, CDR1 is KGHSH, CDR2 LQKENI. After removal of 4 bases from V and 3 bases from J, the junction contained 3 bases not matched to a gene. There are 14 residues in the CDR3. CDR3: CASSRDRGFYEQYF. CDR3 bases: TGTGCCAGCTCACGGGACAGGGGCTTCTACGAGCAGTACTTC.

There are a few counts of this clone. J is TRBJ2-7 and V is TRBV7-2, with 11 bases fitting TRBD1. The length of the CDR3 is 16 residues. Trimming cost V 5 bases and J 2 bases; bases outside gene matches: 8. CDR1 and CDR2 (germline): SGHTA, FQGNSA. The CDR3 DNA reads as TGTGCCAGCAGCCGGACAGGGGGCTCTGTCGCCTACGAGCAGTACTTC. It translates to CASSRTGGSVAYEQYF. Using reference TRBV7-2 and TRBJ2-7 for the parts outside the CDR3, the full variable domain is GAGVSQSPSNKVTEKGKDVELRCDPISGHTALYWYRQSLGQGLEFLIYFQGNSAPDKSGLPSDRFSAERTGGSVSTLTIQRTQQEDSAVYLCASSRTGGSVAYEQYFGPGTRLTVT.

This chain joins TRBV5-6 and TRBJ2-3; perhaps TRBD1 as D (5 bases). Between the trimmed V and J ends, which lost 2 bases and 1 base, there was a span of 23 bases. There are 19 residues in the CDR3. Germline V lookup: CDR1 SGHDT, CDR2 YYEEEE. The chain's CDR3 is CASSLLTVVVGYGTDTQYF. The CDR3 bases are TGTGCCAGCAGCTTATTGACAGTGGTGGTAGGGTACGGCACAGATACGCAGTATTTT. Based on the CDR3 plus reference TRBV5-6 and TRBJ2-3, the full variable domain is DAGVTQSPTHLIKTRGQQVTLRCSPKSGHDTVSWYQQALGQGPQFIFQYYEEEERQRGNFPDRFSGHQFPNYSSELNVNALLLGDSALYLCASSLLTVVVGYGTDTQYFGPGTRLTVL.

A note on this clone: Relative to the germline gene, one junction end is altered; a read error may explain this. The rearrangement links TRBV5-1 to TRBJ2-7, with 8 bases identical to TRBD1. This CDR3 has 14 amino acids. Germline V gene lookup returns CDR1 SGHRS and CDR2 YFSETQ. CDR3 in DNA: TGCACCAGCAGCTCCAGGACAGGGTCCTACGAGCAGTACTTC. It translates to CTSSSRTGSYEQYF.